Listed below are T cell receptor beta chains from one sample, sequenced in a study of blood T cell repertoires in COVID-19. The assay was immunoSEQ multiplex PCR, and TCRdb's table has in-frame clones only and misses some. Seen here are 60,000 to 75,000 clones, around 86% observed once, and the top ten hold 3.9%. Sequencing was done on a sample of peripheral blood. The receptor source for this set is a man between 65 and 80 years old with active COVID-19. CDR3s include the opening cysteine and the closing phenylalanine or tryptophan. The D gene is left open where the match is weak. Size values are once, few and many counts, or a class for expanded clones, and some rows have none.

-	TRBJ1-2	TRBV27	-	TGTGCCAGCAGTTTAGGGGCAGGGGTGGGCTATGGCTACACCTTC	CASSLGAGVGYGYTF
TRBD2	TRBJ2-1	TRBV19	-	TGTGCCAGTAGTATTTCCCGCGTGGTAGCGGGACCCCCTGAGCAGTTCTTC	CASSISRVVAGPPEQFF
TRBD2	TRBJ2-1	TRBV20-1	-	TGCAGTGCTAGTCTCCCAGCGGGAGGAAACAATGAGCAGTTCTTC	CSASLPAGGNNEQFF
-	TRBJ1-6	TRBV11-3	-	TGTGCCAGCAGCTTAGATCGTCGGGGATTAAATTCACCCCTCCACTTT	CASSLDRRGLNSPLHF
TRBD2	TRBJ2-3	TRBV5-1	-	TGCGCCAGCAGCTTGGGGGTAGCGGGACCTAGCACAGATACGCAGTATTTT	CASSLGVAGPSTDTQYF
TRBD2	TRBJ2-1	TRBV2	-	TGTGCCAGCAGTGAAGGGCGGGAGTGGGATGAGCAGTTCTTC	CASSEGREWDEQFF
TRBD2	TRBJ2-3	TRBV27	-	TGTGCCAGCAGTTTGAGTGGGAGGGTGAACACAGATACGCAGTATTTT	CASSLSGRVNTDTQYF
TRBD2	TRBJ2-7	TRBV4-3	few	TGCGCCAGCAGCCAAGGTAGCGGGAGCGGCGTGGACGAGCAGTACTTC	CASSQGSGSGVDEQYF
-	TRBJ2-5	TRBV6-2/TRBV6-3	-	TGTGCCAGCAGTTACGGGGGGGCCCAAGAGACCCAGTACTTC	CASSYGGAQETQYF
TRBD2	TRBJ2-7	TRBV11-2	-	TGTGCCAGCAGCCCCGCGCTAGCGGGAGGGAGGTACGAGCAGTACTTC	CASSPALAGGRYEQYF
-	TRBJ2-5	TRBV18	-	TGTGCCAGCTCACCGGGGCACAGCCAAGAGACCCAGTACTTC	CASSPGHSQETQYF
TRBD2	TRBJ2-5	TRBV19	-	TGTGCCAGTAGTGTAGCTAGCGGCCCAGGGGAGACCCAGTACTTC	CASSVASGPGETQYF
TRBD1	TRBJ2-7	TRBV4-3	once	TGCGCCAGCAGCCAGGCGACAGGGTCGAGCTCCTACGAGCAGTACTTC	CASSQATGSSSYEQYF
TRBD1	TRBJ1-2	TRBV15	-	TGTGCCACCAGCGCCCACGGGACAGGGGGCGCTCGGTATGGCTACACCTTC	CATSAHGTGGARYGYTF
-	TRBJ1-1	TRBV5-4	-	TGTGCCAGCAGCTTCTCCTCCGGGAACACTGAAGCTTTCTTT	CASSFSSGNTEAFF
TRBD2	TRBJ2-7	TRBV28	-	TGTGCCAGCCCACCGGGACTAGCGGGAGGGTGGGGAACCTACGAGCAGTACTTC	CASPPGLAGGWGTYEQYF
TRBD2	TRBJ2-1	TRBV24-1	-	TGTGCCACCAGTGACCCCGGACTAGCGGCCCCCAATGAGCAGTTCTTC	CATSDPGLAAPNEQFF
TRBD2	TRBJ2-5	TRBV6-5	once	TGTGCCAGCAGTTTAGGCGGGAGAGGGGAGACCCAGTACTTC	CASSLGGRGETQYF
-	TRBJ2-2	TRBV3-1/TRBV3-2	-	TGTGCCAGCAGCCAAGTGGTGGGAGAGAACACCGGGGAGCTGTTTTTT	CASSQVVGENTGELFF
-	TRBJ2-7	TRBV27	-	TGTGCCAGCAGTTTCCGTTTTGGGTTGGCAGGGGGGGAGCAGTACTTC	CASSFRFGLAGGEQYF
-	TRBJ1-6	TRBV5-1	once	TGCGCCAGCTCTACCCCGGGGTGGAATTCACCCCTCCACTTT	CASSTPGWNSPLHF
-	TRBJ1-4	TRBV3-1/TRBV3-2	-	TGTGCCAGCAGCCAAGTGGCAGGGGATGAAAAACTGTTTTTT	CASSQVAGDEKLFF
-	TRBJ1-1	TRBV30	-	TGTGCCTGGAGTGTGGGAGGGGAAGCTTTCTTT	CAWSVGGEAFF
TRBD1	TRBJ2-7	TRBV6-5	-	TGTGCCAGCAGTCGAGGACAGGGTGGATCCGAGCAGTACTTC	CASSRGQGGSEQYF
-	TRBJ2-6	TRBV29-1	-	TGCAGCGCTACCAGGGGTACTGGGGCCAACGTCCTGACTTTC	CSATRGTGANVLTF
TRBD2	TRBJ2-7	TRBV9	once	TGTGCCAGCGGCCGGGGTTGGACTAGCGGGACGACGGCCTACGAGCAGTACTTC	CASGRGWTSGTTAYEQYF
-	TRBJ2-4	TRBV28	-	TGTGCCAGCACCCCCCCGGGGGAAGCCAAAAACATTCAGTACTTC	CASTPPGEAKNIQYF
-	TRBJ2-7	TRBV7-9	-	TGTGCCAGCAGCTTAGGGGCCCCGAACTACGAGCAGTACTTC	CASSLGAPNYEQYF
-	TRBJ2-2	TRBV7-3	once	TGTGCCAGCAGCGCCCAGGGCGGCTGGGACACCGGGGAGCTGTTTTTT	CASSAQGGWDTGELFF